This entry lists 14 T cell receptor beta chains sequenced from one sample in a study of T cells in Graves' hyperthyroidism and ophthalmopathy. Amplified TCR beta CDR3 regions derived from RNA transcripts. During a first-round RT-PCR of the TCR CDR3, the HTBI primer set was used. TCRdb fed the multiplex PCR reads into MiXCR, producing one record per CDR3 protein. The sample carries about 290,000 distinct CDR3 sequences, about 14% recorded once. Sequenced: blood. Source of these receptors: a woman aged 25-40 years with Graves' hyperthyroidism that later progressed to Graves' ophthalmopathy.

This clonotype has a count of ten or more. This chain uses TRBV28 with TRBJ2-7; TRBD1 matches at 7 bases. CDR3 size: 14 residues. V gave up 3 bases and J gave up 2 bases; unmatched junction bases: 4. Germline lookup yields CDR1 MDHEN and CDR2 SYDVKM. Here the CDR3 reads CASSLPGGPYEQYF. The CDR3 DNA reads as TGTGCCAGCAGTTTGCCAGGGGGTCCCTACGAGCAGTACTTC.

This clonotype came up many times. The chain carries TRBV7-3 and TRBJ2-3; D possibly uses TRBD1 or TRBD2 (6 bases each). CDR1 is SGHTA, CDR2 FQGTGA, per germline. The CDR3 is 18 residues long. With 5 bases removed from V and 0 bases from J, the gap between germline ends came to 21 bases. In DNA form, the CDR3 reads TGTGCCAGCAGCCCCCTACCGGGGGCGGAGACTAGCACAGATACGCAGTATTTT. Its translation: CASSPLPGAETSTDTQYF.

This clonotype has at least ten counts. The chain is built from TRBV28 and TRBJ1-2; D perhaps matches TRBD1 (6 bases). There are 15 residues in the CDR3. The germline V gene encodes CDR1 MDHEN and CDR2 SYDVKM. V lost 4 bases, J lost 8 bases, and 20 bases lay in between. As DNA, the CDR3 is TGTGCCAGCAGTTGGGCACAGGGAGGGAGAAACGGCTACACCTTC. Amino acid sequence: CASSWAQGGRNGYTF.

This clonotype has ten or more counts. J is TRBJ2-7 and V is TRBV28; D gene unclear. Germline V lookup: CDR1 MDHEN, CDR2 SYDVKM. The germline V and J ends were trimmed by 6 bases and 3 bases, with 6 bases remaining between them. This CDR3 contains 11 residues. The CDR3 sequence is CASSHLYEQYF. The CDR3 coding sequence is TGTGCCAGCAGCCACCTCTACGAGCAGTACTTC. Drawing the rest from reference TRBV28 and TRBJ2-7, the complete variable domain is DVKVTQSSRYLVKRTGEKVFLECVQDMDHENMFWYRQDPGLGLRLIYFSYDVKMKEKGDIPEGYSVSREKKERFSLILESASTNQTSMYLCASSHLYEQYFGPGTRLTVT.

Turning to this clonotype: A much larger clone differs by one base, so this may be a read error. Since the CDR3 does not end with the conserved phenylalanine or tryptophan, this likely comes from a read error. The J gene is TRBJ2-7, the V gene TRBV19; TRBD1 matches at 8 bases. J was trimmed by 2 bases and V by 5 bases; bases with no gene match: 20. The CDR3 is 19 residues long. CDR1 and CDR2 (germline): LNHDA, SQIVND (reference sequence). The CDR3 DNA follows: TGTGCCAGTAGTTTTCTCCTCACAGGGGGTCCGAGAGGCACCTACGAGCAGTACTCC. Encoded protein: CASSFLLTGGPRGTYEQYS.

This clonotype has a count of ten or more. The chain is built from TRBV11-2 and TRBJ1-4; no definite D call. The ends were cut back, 2 bases at V and 5 bases at J, with 18 bases in the middle. Germline-derived CDR1 and CDR2 are SGHAT and FQNNGV. CDR3 size: 17 residues. CDR3 sequence reads: CASSLNFRVELNEKLFF. The CDR3 coding sequence is TGTGCCAGCAGCTTAAATTTTCGGGTTGAGCTAAATGAAAAACTGTTTTTT.

This clonotype has at least ten counts. V gene TRBV7-2 combines with J gene TRBJ2-7; no reliable D call. With 4 bases removed from V and 3 bases from J, the gap between germline ends came to 13 bases. This CDR3 is built from 14 residues. The germline V gene has CDR1 SGHTA and CDR2 FQGNSA. The CDR3 spells CASSSGRTHYEQYF. The CDR3 DNA reads as TGTGCCAGCAGCTCTGGACGGACCCACTACGAGCAGTACTTC.

V usage is TRBV24-1 and J usage is TRBJ2-7; 9 bases map to TRBD1. V dropped 5 bases and J dropped 6; count of bases not matched to a gene: 4. The germline V gene has CDR1 KGHDR and CDR2 SFDVKD. The length of the CDR3 is 13 residues. CDR3 nucleotides: TGTGCCACCAGTGCCGGGACAGGGCGCGAGCAGTACTTC. It yields the protein CATSAGTGREQYF.

This clonotype was seen only a few times. The J gene is TRBJ2-3, the V gene TRBV4-2; TRBD2 matches at 9 bases. Germline V gives CDR1 LGHNA, CDR2 YNFKEQ. This CDR3 spans 15 amino acids. V lost 4 bases to trimming and J lost 4 bases; unmatched junction nucleotides: 6. Written as DNA, the CDR3 is TGTGCCAGCAGCCTTAGCGGGAGTGGCGCAGATACGCAGTATTTT. This codes for CASSLSGSGADTQYF.

This clonotype has only one observation. Since a much larger clone is just one base distant, this may be a read error. This sequence joins TRBV7-3 and TRBJ2-1; a weak D match, TRBD2 (5 bases). The CDR3 contains 15 residues. The germline CDR1 and CDR2 sequences are SGHTA and FQGTGA. V was pared by 5 bases and J by 5 bases, with 16 bases between. The CDR3 reads CASSRGNSPDNEQFF. The CDR3 DNA is TGTGCCAGCAGCCGAGGGAATAGCCCCGACAATGAGCAGTTCTTC.

The chain links TRBV5-1 to TRBJ2-2, with TRBD1 identical over 7 bases. Germline CDR1 SGHRS, CDR2 YFSETQ. This CDR3 has 15 amino acids. V was clipped by 4 bases and J by 1 base; unmatched bases: 4. The CDR3 spells CASSPPGGNTGELFF. For the CDR3, the DNA is TGCGCCAGCAGCCCCCCAGGGGGGAACACCGGGGAGCTGTTTTTT.

This clonotype was detected many times. The CDR3 spells CAWSPYTGRNTEAFF. DNA of the CDR3: TGTGCCTGGAGTCCCTACACAGGGAGGAACACTGAAGCTTTCTTT. The rearrangement joins TRBV30 to TRBJ1-1, with a weak D call TRBD1 (6 bases). V was clipped by 2 bases and J by 1 base, with 14 bases between them. Germline V CDR1 and CDR2: GTSNPN, SVGIG (reference sequence). This CDR3 is built from 15 residues.

At least ten counts were recorded for this clonotype. The rearrangement links TRBV10-3 to TRBJ2-1, with 11 nucleotides matching TRBD2. Germline V gene lookup returns CDR1 ENHRY and CDR2 SYGVKD. The CDR3 contains 16 residues. Losses at the gene ends were 5 bases for V and 8 bases for J; bases not matched to a gene: 11. The CDR3 region has the DNA TGTGCCATCAGTAGGGTAGCGGGAGGGCCTGGGGATGAGCAGTTCTTC. Its protein product is CAISRVAGGPGDEQFF.

The chain recombines TRBV6-1 with TRBJ2-1; a weak D match, TRBD2 (5 bases). V was pared by 8 bases and J by 7 bases, with 15 bases between. CDR1 MNHNS and CDR2 SASEGT come from the germline V gene. This CDR3 spans 13 amino acids. The CDR3 nucleotides are TGTGCCAGCCGATTCGACCGAGGGAATGAGCAGTTCTTC. Translation: CASRFDRGNEQFF.